One and the same sample provided the 14 T cell receptor beta chains below, sequenced in a study of blood T cell repertoires in COVID-19. Clones were read by immunoSEQ multiplex PCR, and TCRdb kept only the in-frame ones, dropping some. The table includes under 150,000 clones, around 85% detected once. Sequencing was carried out using peripheral blood. All receptors come from a woman between 45 and 65 years old who had recovered from COVID-19.

This chain links TRBV6-2 or TRBV6-3 with TRBJ1-2, with D perhaps TRBD1 (6 bases). Trimming left V 4 bases short and J 0 bases short, with 9 bases between. The CDR3 contains 14 residues. CDR1 and CDR2 from the germline V gene are MNHEY and SVGEGT. For the CDR3, the DNA is TGTGCCAGCAGTTCCCAGGGGACTAACTATGGCTACACCTTC. This translates into CASSSQGTNYGYTF.

On this clone itself: The same CDR3 is also encoded by other DNA sequences in this sample. V is TRBV9 and J is TRBJ2-3, with D uncertain. Trimming shortened V by 0 bases and J by 3 bases, and 8 bases separated the two germline ends. Germline V gene data show CDR1 as SGDLS and CDR2 as YYNGEE. The CDR3 contains 14 residues. CDR3 amino acids: CASSVASGTDTQYF. CDR3 sequence (DNA): TGTGCCAGCAGCGTAGCCTCAGGAACAGATACGCAGTATTTT.

The chain combines TRBV11-2 with TRBJ1-2; 10 bases map to TRBD1. The CDR3 spans 17 residues. V lost 4 bases to trimming and J lost 0 bases; unmatched junction nucleotides: 8. From germline, CDR1 is SGHAT and CDR2 FQNNGV. Here the CDR3 DNA reads TGTGCCAGCAGCTGGGGACAGGGGCGAAAATCTAACTATGGCTACACCTTC. Translated: CASSWGQGRKSNYGYTF.

This chain links TRBV19 with TRBJ2-2, with 9 bases lining up with TRBD1. The V gene's germline CDR1 is LNHDA and CDR2 SQIVND (reference sequence). This CDR3 has 18 residues. The J segment lost 3 bases and the V segment lost 2 bases, leaving 10 bases of the junction unmatched. This CDR3 is CASSIIGTGLSYTGELFF. CDR3 in DNA: TGTGCCAGTAGTATAATTGGGACAGGGCTATCCTACACCGGGGAGCTGTTTTTT.

This clone turned up a few times. This rearrangement joins TRBV7-2 to TRBJ1-1; 7 nucleotides agree with TRBD1. CDR3 length equals 13 residues. In germline, CDR1 is SGHTA, CDR2 FQGNSA. The ends lost 5 bases at V and 7 bases at J; junction bases unmatched: 7. The CDR3 loop reads CASSPRDSGEAFF. The DNA for the CDR3 is TGTGCCAGCAGCCCACGGGACAGCGGTGAAGCTTTCTTT.

This chain joins TRBV29-1 and TRBJ2-5; D ambiguous. Germline CDR1 and CDR2: SQVTM and ANQGSEA. V lost 1 base and J 4 bases, leaving 10 bases between the germline ends. The CDR3 covers 13 residues. CDR3 bases: TGCAGCGTTGAAGTCGGTCCGGGAGAGACCCAGTACTTC. This sequence encodes CSVEVGPGETQYF. Variable domain in full (rest from reference TRBV29-1 and TRBJ2-5): SAVISQKPSRDICQRGTSLTIQCQVDSQVTMMFWYRQQPGQSLTLIATANQGSEATYESGFVIDKFPISRPNLTFSTLTVSNMSPEDSSIYLCSVEVGPGETQYFGPGTRLLVL.

The gene calls are TRBV5-1 and TRBJ1-4, with TRBD1 matching 7 bases. The V gene's germline CDR1 is SGHRS and CDR2 YFSETQ. The CDR3 consists of 15 residues. V trimming: 3 bases; J trimming: 3 bases; junction bases outside the gene matches: 5. This chain's CDR3 is CASSSRGQPNEKLFF. CDR3 DNA: TGCGCCAGCAGCTCTAGGGGACAGCCTAATGAAAAACTGTTTTTT.

The rearrangement joins TRBV15 to TRBJ2-3, with 13 bases that match TRBD2. The CDR3 is made up of 19 amino acids. The germline CDR1 and CDR2 sequences are LNHNV and YYDKDF (reference sequence). V shed 3 bases and J 4 bases; nucleotides not matched to a gene: 13. CDR3: CATSSTTPGLAGIADTQYF. CDR3 DNA sequence: TGTGCCACCAGCAGCACGACCCCGGGACTAGCGGGAATCGCAGATACGCAGTATTTT.

The chain is built from TRBV25-1 and TRBJ2-5, with D possibly matching TRBD1 (6 bases). The V and J ends lost 1 base and 1 base respectively, with 13 bases between them. This CDR3 is built from 16 residues. Germline V gives CDR1 MGHDK, CDR2 SYGVNS. CDR3 sequence: CASSESQTGTQETQYF. Written as DNA, the CDR3 is TGTGCCAGCAGTGAATCCCAAACAGGGACCCAAGAGACCCAGTACTTC.

The chain is built from TRBV11-2 and TRBJ2-4; the D gene is possibly TRBD1 (6 bases). In germline, CDR1 is SGHAT, CDR2 FQNNGV. The CDR3 contains 15 residues. The V and J ends lost 5 bases and 11 bases respectively, with 22 bases between them. The CDR3 loop reads CASSLDRTVPSVQYF. The CDR3 DNA reads TGTGCCAGCAGCCTCGACCGGACAGTACCGTCCGTTCAGTACTTC.

This clone is a singleton in its sample. The V call is TRBV18, the J call TRBJ1-2; possibly TRBD1 for D (5 bases). CDR3 size: 15 residues. Trimming pared 5 bases from V and 8 bases from J, leaving 21 bases between. From germline, CDR1 is KGHSH and CDR2 LQKENI. CDR3 nucleotide sequence: TGTGCCAGCTCATCTTACCGGGACTCATTCCCCGGCTACACCTTC. This codes for CASSSYRDSFPGYTF.

The chain joins TRBV7-9 to TRBJ2-4, with D perhaps TRBD1 (5 bases). CDR3 size: 15 residues. CDR1 and CDR2 (germline): SEHNR, FQNEAQ (reference sequence). The ends were cut back, 5 bases at V and 0 bases at J, with 11 bases in the middle. The CDR3 coding sequence is TGTGCCAGCAGCCTGGGGCGTTTAGCCAAAAACATTCAGTACTTC. This encodes CASSLGRLAKNIQYF.

V gene TRBV28 combines with J gene TRBJ2-6; D may be TRBD1 (6 bases). Germline-derived CDR1 and CDR2 are MDHEN and SYDVKM. CDR3 size: 15 residues. Trimming left V 9 bases short and J 1 base short, with 13 bases between. CDR3 nucleotides: TGTGCCAGTAATACTCAGGGGTCTGGGGCCAACGTCCTGACTTTC. It specifies CASNTQGSGANVLTF.

The rearrangement links TRBV24-1 to TRBJ2-2, with 10 nucleotides matching TRBD2. Losses at the gene ends were 5 bases for V and 6 bases for J; bases not matched to a gene: 5. Germline CDR1 is KGHDR and CDR2 is SFDVKD. The CDR3 is 15 amino acids. The CDR3 spells CATSVGTSVAGELFF. The CDR3 bases are TGTGCCACCAGTGTCGGGACTAGCGTGGCCGGGGAGCTGTTTTTT.